Listed below are T cell receptor beta chains from one sample, sequenced in a study of T-cell reconstitution after alpha-beta-depleted transplantation in children. TCRdb re-derived calls from the PCR reads in MiXCR, one entry per CDR3 protein. The sample gives hundreds of thousands of distinct CDR3 sequences, roughly 15% of which show up once; approximately 1% is in the top ten. This specimen consisted of PBMCs from the stem cell graft donor, obtained from the stem cell graft. The receptor source for this set is a human donor who donated a stem cell graft to a child with acute myeloid leukemia. CDR3s include the opening cysteine and the closing phenylalanine or tryptophan. A D gene is named only where the DNA matches it firmly. Where a row states a size, it is once, few, many or the class of an expanded clone; other rows omit it.

abundance: many; j_gene: TRBJ2-3; d_gene: -; v_gene: TRBV20-1; CDR3nt: TGCAGTGCTTTCCTCCGGGGGGCCCACACAGATACGCAGTATTTT; CDR3aa: CSAFLRGAHTDTQYF
abundance: many; j_gene: TRBJ1-1; d_gene: -; v_gene: TRBV20-1; CDR3nt: TGCAGTGCGGGGGACGGGCGCGGCACTGAAGCTTTCTTT; CDR3aa: CSAGDGRGTEAFF
abundance: many; j_gene: TRBJ1-1; d_gene: -; v_gene: TRBV15; CDR3nt: TGTGCCACCAGCGGTCGAGAGGACACTGAAGCTTTCTTT; CDR3aa: CATSGREDTEAFF
abundance: many; j_gene: TRBJ2-5; d_gene: -; v_gene: TRBV20-1; CDR3nt: TGCAGTGCCTCTTCGTACCAAGAGACCCAGTACTTC; CDR3aa: CSASSYQETQYF
abundance: once; j_gene: TRBJ1-1; d_gene: -; v_gene: TRBV7-2; CDR3nt: TGTGCCAGCAGCCTCCCCGGAGGGGGAAGAACTGAAGCTTTCTTT; CDR3aa: CASSLPGGGRTEAFF
abundance: many; j_gene: TRBJ1-5; d_gene: -; v_gene: TRBV7-2; CDR3nt: TGTGCCAGCAGCCGTGACAGACCGGGACTCAATCAGCCCCAGCATTTT; CDR3aa: CASSRDRPGLNQPQHF
abundance: few; j_gene: TRBJ1-5; d_gene: -; v_gene: TRBV7-2; CDR3nt: TGTGCCAGCAGCTTACGAAGCCGGGATCAGCCCCAGCATTTT; CDR3aa: CASSLRSRDQPQHF
abundance: -; j_gene: TRBJ1-1; d_gene: -; v_gene: TRBV4-1; CDR3nt: TGCGCCAGCAGCCAAGATCTAGGGGGTGGGAACACTGAAGCTTTCTTT; CDR3aa: CASSQDLGGGNTEAFF
abundance: -; j_gene: TRBJ2-1; d_gene: -; v_gene: TRBV6-5; CDR3nt: TGTGCCAGCAGTCGGGGGACAATTGAGCAGTTCTTC; CDR3aa: CASSRGTIEQFF
abundance: few; j_gene: TRBJ2-7; d_gene: -; v_gene: TRBV10-3; CDR3nt: TGTGCCATCAAGAAAGCGGGGACCAGGGGCGAGCAGTACTTC; CDR3aa: CAIKKAGTRGEQYF
abundance: -; j_gene: TRBJ2-5; d_gene: TRBD1; v_gene: TRBV5-1; CDR3nt: TGCGCCAGCAGCGCTCTCCCCGGGACAGTACAAGAGACCCAGTACTTC; CDR3aa: CASSALPGTVQETQYF
abundance: many; j_gene: TRBJ2-4; d_gene: -; v_gene: TRBV20-1; CDR3nt: TGCAGTGCTAGCTGGGTGACGGGGGAAAACATTCAGTACTTC; CDR3aa: CSASWVTGENIQYF
abundance: -; j_gene: TRBJ1-2; d_gene: -; v_gene: TRBV7-9; CDR3nt: TGTGCCAGCAGCCGGACAACATCTAACTATGGCTACACCTTC; CDR3aa: CASSRTTSNYGYTF
abundance: few; j_gene: TRBJ1-1; d_gene: TRBD1; v_gene: TRBV20-1; CDR3nt: TGCAGTGTAGGACAGGGTAAGAACACTGAAGTTTTCTTT; CDR3aa: CSVGQGKNTEVFF
abundance: many; j_gene: TRBJ2-1; d_gene: -; v_gene: TRBV7-2; CDR3nt: TGTGCCAGCAGCTTATCGGGCCCCCCAAACAATGAGCAGTTCTTC; CDR3aa: CASSLSGPPNNEQFF
abundance: many; j_gene: TRBJ2-3; d_gene: TRBD2; v_gene: TRBV7-2; CDR3nt: TGTGCCAGCAGCCGCCTAGCGGTGAGCACAGATACGCAGTATTTT; CDR3aa: CASSRLAVSTDTQYF
abundance: many; j_gene: TRBJ1-2; d_gene: TRBD1; v_gene: TRBV29-1; CDR3nt: TGCAGCGCCCGACCCGGACAGGGGGGGTATGGCTACACCTTC; CDR3aa: CSARPGQGGYGYTF
abundance: many; j_gene: TRBJ2-1; d_gene: -; v_gene: TRBV9; CDR3nt: TGTGCCAGCAGCGTAGTACCAGGGAGAGAGCAGTTCTTC; CDR3aa: CASSVVPGREQFF
abundance: -; j_gene: TRBJ1-5; d_gene: TRBD1; v_gene: TRBV11-2; CDR3nt: TGTGCCAGCAGCTTAGGGGGGGGACAGGGTCTGCCCCAGCATTTT; CDR3aa: CASSLGGGQGLPQHF
abundance: -; j_gene: TRBJ2-5; d_gene: TRBD2; v_gene: TRBV7-2; CDR3nt: TGTGCCAGCAGCATCAAAAGGGCTAGCGGGGGGGAGACCCAGTACTTC; CDR3aa: CASSIKRASGGETQYF
abundance: few; j_gene: TRBJ1-1; d_gene: TRBD1; v_gene: TRBV7-9; CDR3nt: TGTGCCAGCAGCTCTACCGGGACAGACGCTTTCTTT; CDR3aa: CASSSTGTDAFF
abundance: -; j_gene: TRBJ1-5; d_gene: -; v_gene: TRBV6-6; CDR3nt: TGTGCCAGCATTAAATATAGCAATCAGCCCCAGCATTTT; CDR3aa: CASIKYSNQPQHF